This paragraph reports one T cell receptor beta chain. Each cell subset's genomic DNA was divided evenly among several immunoSEQ plates. Clones were sequenced by immunoSEQ multiplex PCR, and TCRdb holds only the in-frame ones, with some missing. The sample contains millions of clones, approximately 95% of which appear only once. These data belong to a study of shared clonotypes between healthy human individuals. The CDR3 has 13 residues. CDR1 is ENHRY, CDR2 SYGVKD, per germline. Deletions cut 10 bases from V and 2 bases from J, with 14 bases between. The clonotype originates from a man between 18 and 35 years old in good health. Some clones in this sample may be carry-over from other donors' samples. The chain links TRBV10-3 to TRBJ2-5; tentative D call: TRBD2 (5 bases). The source material was naive CD4+ T cells from PBMCs. The subset denotes: CD45RA+ positively selected. The CDR3 region is CATKAREQETQYF. Here the CDR3 DNA reads TGTGCCACAAAGGCGAGGGAACAAGAGACCCAGTACTTC.